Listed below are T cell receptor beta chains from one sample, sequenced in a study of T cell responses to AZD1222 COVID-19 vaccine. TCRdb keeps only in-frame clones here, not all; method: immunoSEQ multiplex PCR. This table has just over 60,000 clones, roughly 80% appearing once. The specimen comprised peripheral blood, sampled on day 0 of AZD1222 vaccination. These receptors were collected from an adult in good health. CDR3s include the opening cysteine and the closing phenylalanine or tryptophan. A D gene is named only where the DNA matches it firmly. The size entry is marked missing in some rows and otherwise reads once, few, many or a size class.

CDR3 protein: CASSQNEGRNTIYF; CDR3 DNA: TGTGCCAGCTCACAGAATGAGGGCAGGAACACCATATATTTT; V gene: TRBV18; D gene: .; clone size: .; J gene: TRBJ1-3
CDR3 protein: CASSVGGVNTEAFF; CDR3 DNA: TGTGCCAGCAGCGTAGGAGGGGTCAACACTGAAGCTTTCTTT; V gene: TRBV9; D gene: .; clone size: .; J gene: TRBJ1-1
CDR3 protein: CASSKPPERSYEQYF; CDR3 DNA: TGTGCCAGCAGCAAACCCCCGGAGAGATCCTACGAGCAGTACTTC; V gene: TRBV21-1; D gene: .; clone size: .; J gene: TRBJ2-7
CDR3 protein: CASRFRWRDNEQFF; CDR3 DNA: TGTGCCAGCAGGTTTAGGTGGAGGGACAATGAGCAGTTCTTC; V gene: TRBV2; D gene: .; clone size: .; J gene: TRBJ2-1
CDR3 protein: CAWGDSMGEQYF; CDR3 DNA: TGTGCCTGGGGGGACAGTATGGGAGAGCAGTACTTC; V gene: TRBV30; D gene: TRBD1; clone size: .; J gene: TRBJ2-7
CDR3 protein: CASSGRNEQFF; CDR3 DNA: TGTGCCAGCAGCGGGAGGAATGAGCAGTTCTTC; V gene: TRBV27; D gene: TRBD2; clone size: many; J gene: TRBJ2-1
CDR3 protein: CASSRASRPDTQYF; CDR3 DNA: TGTGCCAGCAGTCGGGCCAGCCGGCCAGATACGCAGTATTTT; V gene: TRBV28; D gene: .; clone size: .; J gene: TRBJ2-3
CDR3 protein: CASSLGTRGSGYTF; CDR3 DNA: TGTGCCAGCAGCCTAGGGACCCGGGGGTCGGGCTACACCTTC; V gene: TRBV5-6; D gene: .; clone size: .; J gene: TRBJ1-2
CDR3 protein: CSVQGTGTSGTDTQYF; CDR3 DNA: TGCAGCGTTCAGGGGACCGGGACTAGCGGCACAGATACGCAGTATTTT; V gene: TRBV29-1; D gene: TRBD2; clone size: .; J gene: TRBJ2-3
CDR3 protein: CASRRLASGTGELFF; CDR3 DNA: TGTGCCAGCAGACGACTAGCTTCAGGCACCGGGGAGCTGTTTTTT; V gene: TRBV13; D gene: TRBD2; clone size: .; J gene: TRBJ2-2
CDR3 protein: CASSRRLEDEKLFF; CDR3 DNA: TGTGCCAGCAGCCGGAGGTTAGAGGATGAAAAACTGTTTTTT; V gene: TRBV5-5; D gene: .; clone size: .; J gene: TRBJ1-4
CDR3 protein: CASSRNRYNSPLHF; CDR3 DNA: TGTGCCAGCAGCCGGAACCGGTATAATTCACCCCTCCACTTT; V gene: TRBV28; D gene: .; clone size: .; J gene: TRBJ1-6
CDR3 protein: CASSFARPNYGYTF; CDR3 DNA: TGTGCCAGCAGCTTCGCCCGGCCCAACTATGGCTACACCTTC; V gene: TRBV7-9; D gene: .; clone size: .; J gene: TRBJ1-2
CDR3 protein: CANSLAQGSGETQYF; CDR3 DNA: TGTGCCAACAGCTTAGCCCAGGGTAGTGGCGAGACCCAGTACTTC; V gene: TRBV7-2; D gene: .; clone size: .; J gene: TRBJ2-5
CDR3 protein: CSVRERDNEQFF; CDR3 DNA: TGCAGCGTTCGAGAGAGGGACAATGAGCAGTTCTTC; V gene: TRBV29-1; D gene: .; clone size: .; J gene: TRBJ2-1
CDR3 protein: CASSPDTQYGYTF; CDR3 DNA: TGTGCCAGCTCACCTGACACCCAGTATGGCTACACCTTC; V gene: TRBV18; D gene: .; clone size: .; J gene: TRBJ1-2
CDR3 protein: CASIRGYTEAFF; CDR3 DNA: TGTGCCAGCATACGGGGATACACTGAAGCTTTCTTT; V gene: TRBV12-3/TRBV12-4; D gene: .; clone size: .; J gene: TRBJ1-1
CDR3 protein: CASGGESSYNEQFF; CDR3 DNA: TGTGCCAGCGGAGGGGAGAGCTCCTACAATGAGCAGTTCTTC; V gene: TRBV27; D gene: .; clone size: few; J gene: TRBJ2-1
CDR3 protein: CASSLNLLAGGQTDTQYF; CDR3 DNA: TGTGCCAGCAGCTTAAATCTACTAGCGGGGGGGCAGACAGATACGCAGTATTTT; V gene: TRBV7-2; D gene: TRBD2; clone size: .; J gene: TRBJ2-3
CDR3 protein: CASAPLGSGGPSEQYF; CDR3 DNA: TGCGCCAGCGCGCCTTTAGGGAGCGGGGGGCCGTCCGAGCAGTACTTC; V gene: TRBV4-1; D gene: TRBD2; clone size: .; J gene: TRBJ2-7
CDR3 protein: CASSVEAGGNTIYF; CDR3 DNA: TGTGCCAGCAGCGTAGAGGCCGGTGGAAACACCATATATTTT; V gene: TRBV9; D gene: .; clone size: .; J gene: TRBJ1-3
CDR3 protein: CASHLRGPPADYGYTF; CDR3 DNA: TGTGCCAGTCACCTCAGGGGACCTCCGGCGGACTATGGCTACACCTTC; V gene: TRBV19; D gene: .; clone size: .; J gene: TRBJ1-2
CDR3 protein: CASSYSGTGSPDTQYF; CDR3 DNA: TGTGCCAGCAGTTACTCGGGAACAGGGAGCCCAGATACGCAGTATTTT; V gene: TRBV6-5; D gene: .; clone size: .; J gene: TRBJ2-3
CDR3 protein: CASSVVPGGEQFF; CDR3 DNA: TGTGCCAGCAGTGTGGTCCCCGGGGGAGAGCAGTTCTTC; V gene: TRBV7-2; D gene: .; clone size: .; J gene: TRBJ2-1
CDR3 protein: CASSRRDRPNTEAFF; CDR3 DNA: TGTGCCAGCAGCCGAAGGGACAGACCGAACACTGAAGCTTTCTTT; V gene: TRBV14; D gene: TRBD1; clone size: .; J gene: TRBJ1-1
CDR3 protein: CASSMGSNNPYEQYF; CDR3 DNA: TGTGCCAGCAGTATGGGGAGTAACAACCCCTACGAGCAGTACTTC; V gene: TRBV27; D gene: .; clone size: .; J gene: TRBJ2-7
CDR3 protein: CASSEGPGAGGNTIYF; CDR3 DNA: TGTGCCAGCAGTGAAGGTCCGGGGGCTGGGGGAAACACCATATATTTT; V gene: TRBV6-1; D gene: .; clone size: .; J gene: TRBJ1-3
CDR3 protein: CASNQWGENEQYF; CDR3 DNA: TGTGCCAGCAACCAATGGGGGGAGAATGAGCAGTACTTC; V gene: TRBV9; D gene: .; clone size: .; J gene: TRBJ2-7
CDR3 protein: CASSLGPLGGGTEAFF; CDR3 DNA: TGCGCCAGCAGCTTGGGTCCCTTAGGTGGGGGAACTGAAGCTTTCTTT; V gene: TRBV5-1; D gene: .; clone size: .; J gene: TRBJ1-1
CDR3 protein: CATEDRSLDTQYF; CDR3 DNA: TGTGCCACCGAGGACAGGAGTCTAGATACGCAGTATTTT; V gene: TRBV19; D gene: TRBD1; clone size: .; J gene: TRBJ2-3
CDR3 protein: CASSLAQGPNYGYTF; CDR3 DNA: TGTGCCAGCAGCTTAGCCCAGGGGCCCAACTATGGCTACACCTTC; V gene: TRBV7-8; D gene: .; clone size: .; J gene: TRBJ1-2
CDR3 protein: CATSSGGPVQYF; CDR3 DNA: TGTGCCACCAGCAGTGGGGGTCCGGTGCAGTACTTC; V gene: TRBV15; D gene: .; clone size: .; J gene: TRBJ2-7
CDR3 protein: CASSQGGGELFF; CDR3 DNA: TGTGCCAGCAGCCAAGGAGGCGGGGAGCTGTTTTTT; V gene: TRBV3-1/TRBV3-2; D gene: .; clone size: few; J gene: TRBJ2-2
CDR3 protein: CASSQDSAPEAFF; CDR3 DNA: TGCGCCAGCAGCCAAGATTCAGCACCTGAAGCTTTCTTT; V gene: TRBV4-1; D gene: .; clone size: many; J gene: TRBJ1-1
CDR3 protein: CASSPPFAPVGQVIKKRTEAFF; CDR3 DNA: TGTGCCAGCTCACCACCATTCGCCCCGGTAGGACAAGTAATTAAAAAGAGGACTGAAGCTTTCTTT; V gene: TRBV18; D gene: .; clone size: .; J gene: TRBJ1-1
CDR3 protein: CASSVVREGTGELFF; CDR3 DNA: TGTGCCAGCAGCGTAGTGAGGGAAGGCACCGGGGAGCTGTTTTTT; V gene: TRBV9; D gene: .; clone size: .; J gene: TRBJ2-2
CDR3 protein: CASRAGGGANTGELFF; CDR3 DNA: TGTGCCAGTCGAGCCGGTGGCGGGGCGAACACCGGGGAGCTGTTTTTT; V gene: TRBV19; D gene: .; clone size: .; J gene: TRBJ2-2
CDR3 protein: CASSPGQGEKLFF; CDR3 DNA: TGTGCCAGCAGCCCAGGACAGGGCGAAAAACTGTTTTTT; V gene: TRBV7-3; D gene: TRBD1; clone size: .; J gene: TRBJ1-4
CDR3 protein: CASSPSYRGVGSNQPQHF; CDR3 DNA: TGTGCCAGCAGCCCTTCCTACAGGGGTGTAGGTAGCAATCAGCCCCAGCATTTT; V gene: TRBV3-1/TRBV3-2; D gene: TRBD1; clone size: .; J gene: TRBJ1-5
CDR3 protein: CASSHPSGAGTDTQYF; CDR3 DNA: TGTGCCAGCAGCCACCCGAGCGGGGCAGGCACAGATACGCAGTATTTT; V gene: TRBV3-1/TRBV3-2; D gene: TRBD2; clone size: once; J gene: TRBJ2-3
CDR3 protein: CASSPGQALNTEAFF; CDR3 DNA: TGTGCCAGCTCACCGGGGCAGGCCTTGAACACTGAAGCTTTCTTT; V gene: TRBV18; D gene: .; clone size: .; J gene: TRBJ1-1
CDR3 protein: CASSRGDWTNNEQFF; CDR3 DNA: TGCGCCAGCAGCCGAGGAGACTGGACGAACAATGAGCAGTTCTTC; V gene: TRBV4-3; D gene: .; clone size: .; J gene: TRBJ2-1
CDR3 protein: CASSYRGLNTEAFF; CDR3 DNA: TGTGCCAGCAGCTACAGGGGATTGAACACTGAAGCTTTCTTT; V gene: TRBV7-2; D gene: TRBD1; clone size: .; J gene: TRBJ1-1
CDR3 protein: CASSLDAGATKNIQYF; CDR3 DNA: TGTGCCAGCAGCTTAGATGCGGGGGCCACCAAAAACATTCAGTACTTC; V gene: TRBV7-8; D gene: .; clone size: .; J gene: TRBJ2-4
CDR3 protein: CASTPGRNEKLFF; CDR3 DNA: TGTGCCAGCACACCGGGGCGTAATGAAAAACTGTTTTTT; V gene: TRBV6-5; D gene: .; clone size: few; J gene: TRBJ1-4
CDR3 protein: CASSFGVQTEAFF; CDR3 DNA: TGTGCCAGCAGCTTCGGGGTTCAGACTGAAGCTTTCTTT; V gene: TRBV11-3; D gene: .; clone size: .; J gene: TRBJ1-1
CDR3 protein: CATSPRGDTQYF; CDR3 DNA: TGTGCCACCAGTCCCCGGGGAGATACGCAGTATTTT; V gene: TRBV24-1; D gene: .; clone size: .; J gene: TRBJ2-3
CDR3 protein: CASSGGGIGQPQHF; CDR3 DNA: TGTGCCAGCAGCGGTGGGGGAATAGGTCAGCCCCAGCATTTT; V gene: TRBV7-9; D gene: .; clone size: few; J gene: TRBJ1-5
CDR3 protein: CASSPGTGLEKLFF; CDR3 DNA: TGTGCCAGCAGCCCGGGGACAGGGTTGGAAAAACTGTTTTTT; V gene: TRBV11-3; D gene: TRBD1; clone size: .; J gene: TRBJ1-4
CDR3 protein: CAISESAGGLTSGANVLTF; CDR3 DNA: TGTGCCATCAGTGAGTCCGCGGGGGGACTTACTTCTGGGGCCAACGTCCTGACTTTC; V gene: TRBV10-3; D gene: TRBD2; clone size: .; J gene: TRBJ2-6
CDR3 protein: CASSYSIRDSLYTEAFF; CDR3 DNA: TGTGCCAGCAGTTACTCGATCCGGGACAGCTTATACACTGAAGCTTTCTTT; V gene: TRBV6-2/TRBV6-3; D gene: TRBD1; clone size: .; J gene: TRBJ1-1